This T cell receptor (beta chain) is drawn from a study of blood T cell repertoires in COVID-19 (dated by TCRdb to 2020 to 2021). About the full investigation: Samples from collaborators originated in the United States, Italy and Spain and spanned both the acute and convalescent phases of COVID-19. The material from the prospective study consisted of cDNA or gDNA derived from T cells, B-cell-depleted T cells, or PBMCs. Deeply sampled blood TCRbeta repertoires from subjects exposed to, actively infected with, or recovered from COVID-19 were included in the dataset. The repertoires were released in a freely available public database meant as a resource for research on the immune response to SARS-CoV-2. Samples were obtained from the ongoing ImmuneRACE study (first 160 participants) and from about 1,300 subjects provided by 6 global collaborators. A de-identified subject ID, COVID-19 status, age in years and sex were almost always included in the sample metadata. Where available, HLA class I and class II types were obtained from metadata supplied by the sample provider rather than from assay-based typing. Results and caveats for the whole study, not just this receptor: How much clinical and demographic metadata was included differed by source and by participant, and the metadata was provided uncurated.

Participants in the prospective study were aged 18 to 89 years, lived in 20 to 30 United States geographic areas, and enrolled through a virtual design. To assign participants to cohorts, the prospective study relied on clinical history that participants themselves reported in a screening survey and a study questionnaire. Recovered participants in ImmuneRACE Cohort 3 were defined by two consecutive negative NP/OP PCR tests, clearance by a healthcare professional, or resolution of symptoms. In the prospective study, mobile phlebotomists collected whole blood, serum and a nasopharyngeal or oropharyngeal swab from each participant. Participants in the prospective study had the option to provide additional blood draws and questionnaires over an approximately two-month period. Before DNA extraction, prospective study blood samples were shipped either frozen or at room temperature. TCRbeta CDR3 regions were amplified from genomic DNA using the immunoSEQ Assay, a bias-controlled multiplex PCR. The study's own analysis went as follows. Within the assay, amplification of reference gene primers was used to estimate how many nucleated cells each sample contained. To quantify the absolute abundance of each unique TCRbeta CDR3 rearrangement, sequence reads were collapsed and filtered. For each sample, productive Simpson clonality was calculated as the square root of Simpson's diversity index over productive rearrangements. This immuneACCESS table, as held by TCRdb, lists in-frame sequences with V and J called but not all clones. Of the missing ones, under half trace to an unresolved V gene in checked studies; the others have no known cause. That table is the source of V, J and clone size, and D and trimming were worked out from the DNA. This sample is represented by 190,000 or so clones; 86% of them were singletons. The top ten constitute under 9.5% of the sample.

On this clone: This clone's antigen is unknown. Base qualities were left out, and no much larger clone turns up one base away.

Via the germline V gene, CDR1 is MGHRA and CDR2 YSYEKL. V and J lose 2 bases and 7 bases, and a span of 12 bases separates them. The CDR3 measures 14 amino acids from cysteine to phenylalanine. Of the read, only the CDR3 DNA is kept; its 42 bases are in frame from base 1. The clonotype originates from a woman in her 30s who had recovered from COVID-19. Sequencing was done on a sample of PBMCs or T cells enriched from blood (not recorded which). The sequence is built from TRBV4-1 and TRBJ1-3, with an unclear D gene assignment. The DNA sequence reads TGCGCCAGCAGCCAAACGGGAGGCGCGAACACCATATATTTT. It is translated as CASSQTGGANTIYF.